A selection of T cell receptor beta chains follows, all from one sample in a study of blood T cell repertoires in COVID-19. The repertoire was sequenced with immunoSEQ multiplex PCR; TCRdb's copy has only in-frame clones and lacks some. The sample lists 300,000 to 350,000 clones, about 90% occurring once. Sequencing input: PBMCs or T cells enriched from blood (not recorded which). Every receptor here comes from a woman aged 18-29 years with acute COVID-19. Each CDR3 is given with its conserved first and last residue. A D gene is named only where the DNA matches it firmly. Size values are once, few and many counts, or a class for expanded clones, and some rows have none.

v_gene	abundance	j_gene	d_gene	CDR3nt	CDR3aa
TRBV3-1/TRBV3-2	.	TRBJ2-6	TRBD1	TGTGCCAGCAGCCAAGATCGAAAGGACAGGGTAGGTGGGGCCAACGTCCTGACTTTC	CASSQDRKDRVGGANVLTF
TRBV30	.	TRBJ2-2	.	TGTGCCTGGAGTGTAGGCGACGGGAGACCCAACACCGGGGAGCTGTTTTTT	CAWSVGDGRPNTGELFF
TRBV10-3	.	TRBJ1-5	.	TGTGCCATCAGTGAGTCTCGGGATCAGCCCCAGCATTTT	CAISESRDQPQHF
TRBV9	.	TRBJ2-1	TRBD2	TGTGCCAGCAGCGACCCCGGGACTAGCGGATACAATGAGCAGTTCTTC	CASSDPGTSGYNEQFF
TRBV19	.	TRBJ1-6	TRBD1	TGTGCCAGTATCCCACGACAGGGAAGCTATAATTCACCCCTCCACTTT	CASIPRQGSYNSPLHF
TRBV14	.	TRBJ2-7	.	TGTGCCAGCAGTCATTCCGCGCTCACCTACGAGCAGTACTTC	CASSHSALTYEQYF
TRBV15	.	TRBJ2-7	.	TGTGCCACCAGCCCCCGTCGAGACAGCAAAAATAGGTTC	CATSPRRDSKNRF
TRBV19	.	TRBJ2-1	.	TGTGCCAGTAGTATCCTAGATTACAATGAGCAGTTCTTC	CASSILDYNEQFF
TRBV18	once	TRBJ1-5	.	TGTGCCAGCTCAACAGAGGGTAGCAATCAGCCCCAGCATTTT	CASSTEGSNQPQHF
TRBV11-2	.	TRBJ2-2	.	TGTGCCAGCAGCCAGCGGGCGGGCTCCGTGGAGCTGTTTTTT	CASSQRAGSVELFF
TRBV30	once	TRBJ1-5	.	TGTGCCTGGAGTGTAGACCTGGCTCGGGATCAGCCCCAGCATTTT	CAWSVDLARDQPQHF
TRBV7-3	.	TRBJ2-7	.	TGTGCCAGCAGCTTAATGGCGGGTAACTACGAGCAGTACTTC	CASSLMAGNYEQYF
TRBV2	.	TRBJ1-2	.	TGTGCCAGCAGTGAACAGCCCTCTAGAGGCTACACCTTC	CASSEQPSRGYTF
TRBV6-1	.	TRBJ1-5	.	TGTGCCAGCAGTGAATACAGGGGCAATCAGCCCCAGCATTTT	CASSEYRGNQPQHF
TRBV29-1	once	TRBJ2-7	TRBD1	TGCAGCGCGAGGGGGCAAGGGTACGAGCAGTACTTC	CSARGQGYEQYF
TRBV11-2	.	TRBJ2-5	.	TGTGCCAGCAGCTTTTTTCTCGTCCCGGAGGGCTCCTCGGGGACCCAGTACTTC	CASSFFLVPEGSSGTQYF
TRBV23-1	.	TRBJ2-7	TRBD2	TGCGCCAGCAGTCCACGTAGCGGGACCTACGAGCAGTACTTC	CASSPRSGTYEQYF
TRBV19	.	TRBJ2-3	TRBD2	TGTGCCAGTAGCCTGCTAGCGGGAGAGACAGATACGCAGTATTTT	CASSLLAGETDTQYF
TRBV7-9	.	TRBJ1-2	.	TGTGCCAGCAGCGCGGACAGCGACTATGGCTACACCTTC	CASSADSDYGYTF
TRBV28	.	TRBJ1-5	.	TGTGCCAGCAGTTTGAATCGGCAGCCCCAGCATTTT	CASSLNRQPQHF
TRBV19	.	TRBJ1-5	.	TGTGCCAGTAGAGAAGACCCCCGGGAGACCAATCAGCCCCAGCATTTT	CASREDPRETNQPQHF
TRBV29-1	.	TRBJ1-3	.	TGCAGCGTTGAAGATCCGTGGGACGGGAGCTCTGGAAACACCATATATTTT	CSVEDPWDGSSGNTIYF
TRBV11-2	.	TRBJ2-3	TRBD2	TGTGCCAGCAGCAGTAGCGGGCCTACTAGCACAGATACGCAGTATTTT	CASSSSGPTSTDTQYF
TRBV10-3	.	TRBJ1-1	TRBD1	TGTGCCATCGCGGGGACAGGGCCGGCTGAAGCTTTCTTT	CAIAGTGPAEAFF
TRBV4-2	.	TRBJ2-1	TRBD2	TGTGCCAGCAGCCAAGCCAGCGGGAGCTCCTACAATGAGCAGTTCTTC	CASSQASGSSYNEQFF
TRBV9	.	TRBJ1-1	.	TGTGCCAGCAGCGTAGAAAGGGGCAGGGTCGGCACTGAAGCTTTCTTT	CASSVERGRVGTEAFF
TRBV2	.	TRBJ1-4	.	TGTGCCACCGCACAGGCCCTACCTGAAAAACTGTTTTTT	CATAQALPEKLFF
TRBV6-5	.	TRBJ1-5	.	TGTGCCAGCAGTTACTTCGGCAGGGTTAGCAATCAGCCCCAGCATTTT	CASSYFGRVSNQPQHF
TRBV15	.	TRBJ2-3	.	TGTGCCACCAGCAGGGCCACAGATACGCAGTATTTT	CATSRATDTQYF
TRBV27	once	TRBJ1-1	TRBD1	TGTGCCAGCAGGCCACAGGGGGCCCCCGAAGCTTTCTTT	CASRPQGAPEAFF
TRBV24-1	.	TRBJ2-6	TRBD1	TGTGCCACCAGTGAGCACAGGGGAACTGGGGCCAACGTCCTGACTTTC	CATSEHRGTGANVLTF
TRBV29-1	once	TRBJ1-1	.	TGCAGCGCCCAGCCACAGGGACCCACTGAAGCTTTCTTT	CSAQPQGPTEAFF
TRBV9	.	TRBJ2-7	TRBD1	TGTGCCAGCAGCGTAGACCAGGGGGCGCGAGAGCAGTACTTC	CASSVDQGAREQYF
TRBV7-2	.	TRBJ1-5	.	TGTGCCAGCAGCATAAATCCGGGCAATCAGCCCCAGCATTTT	CASSINPGNQPQHF
TRBV18	.	TRBJ2-7	TRBD1	TGTGCCAGCTCAACGGGACAGGGACGCAACGAGCAGTACTTC	CASSTGQGRNEQYF
TRBV6-5	few	TRBJ1-3	.	TGTGCCAGCAGTTACTCCCGACAGCCTGAAGACACCATATATTTT	CASSYSRQPEDTIYF
TRBV9	once	TRBJ1-1	TRBD1	TGTGCCAGCAGCCCCCGAGACAGGGTGAACACTGAAGCTTTCTTT	CASSPRDRVNTEAFF
TRBV28	.	TRBJ1-2	TRBD1	TGTGCCAGCAGTACAGGGGACTATGGCTACACCTTC	CASSTGDYGYTF
TRBV10-1	few	TRBJ1-5	TRBD1	TGCGCCAGCACGGGACAGTGTTACAATCAGCCCCAGCATTTT	CASTGQCYNQPQHF
TRBV3-1/TRBV3-2	.	TRBJ1-4	.	TGTGCCAGCAGCCTACGGGGTGCAACTAATGAAAAACTGTTTTTT	CASSLRGATNEKLFF
TRBV28	.	TRBJ1-1	TRBD1	TGTGCCAGCAGTTTAGGGGACAGACCGAACACTGAAGCTTTCTTT	CASSLGDRPNTEAFF
TRBV19	.	TRBJ1-2	TRBD1	TGTGCCAGTAGCCGGACAGGGAGAAACTATGGCTACACCTTC	CASSRTGRNYGYTF
TRBV6-5	.	TRBJ2-5	TRBD1	TGTGCCAGCAGTTCCGGGACAGGCTCACAAGAGACCCAGTACTTC	CASSSGTGSQETQYF